This entry describes one T cell receptor beta chain. What it recognizes is unknown. Primers for the PCR totalled 60 Vbeta and 13 Jbeta. Using immunoSEQ multiplex PCR, the repertoire was profiled, and TCRdb retains in-frame clones only, with some absent. The repertoire has 120,000 to 150,000 clones, nearly 80% of them found once; the top ten carry around 3%. The record originates from a study of cytomegalovirus exposure and HLA in healthy donors. Overall study: In terms of ancestry, the Caucasian-associated cluster contained about 81% of the approximately 430 genotyped donors.

Study-level points and caveats: Earlier analysis looked at TCR beta V segments, and most were productive about 90% or about 30% of the time. Per published reports, the classifier diagnosed cytomegalovirus status with high specificity and sensitivity.

Trimming removed 2 bases at V and 4 bases at J, with 11 bases between. Germline lookup yields CDR1 MNHNY and CDR2 SVGAGI (reference sequence). The length of the CDR3 is 14 residues. V is TRBV6-6 and J is TRBJ2-5; weak D call: TRBD2 (6 bases). The sample was PBMCs. This TCR was sampled from a man aged 40-50 years in good health and CMV-seropositive. CDR3 region: CASSYGTGAETQYF. As DNA, the CDR3 is TGTGCCAGCAGTTACGGGACGGGAGCAGAGACCCAGTACTTC.